This TCR beta chain is from a study of blood T cells in healthy people across ages. Whole-study context: Capture by template switching was about one barcoded beta molecule per two T cells. Findings of the study overall: Long-lived donors exceeded aged donors in naive CD4+ cells and diversity. In these data, TCR beta diversity tracked strongly with naive T cell percentage. Older age went with lower TCR beta diversity per million T cells, in a roughly linear way.

CDR1 is DFQATT and CDR2 is SNEGSKA in the germline V gene (reference sequence). This CDR3 is 16 amino acids long. The use of a sample-barcoded 5' primer and a J-beta primer mix characterized a second PCR of about 7 to 12 cycles. One entry per CDR3 protein, called by TCRdb with MiXCR from the 5' RACE reads. This table has 800,000 or so distinct CDR3 sequences, more than 35% appearing once. Turning to this clonotype: The antigen is unknown. Just one base apart from a much larger clone, this may be a read error.

V gene TRBV20-1 combines with J gene TRBJ2-5; TRBD2 aligns across 13 bases. This receptor was taken from a man aged 80 or over in good health. The sample comprised blood. CDR3 DNA sequence: TGCAGTACTAGCGGACTAGCGGGAGAGATTTTAAGGGCCCAGTACTTC. It translates to CSTSGLAGEILRAQYF.